Many counts were recorded for the clone carrying this T cell receptor beta chain. Its target is not known. The sample is drawn from a study of prognosis after radiotherapy for stage I lung cancer. Study-wide context: All of the enrolled patients had stage I non-small cell lung cancer, and they joined between 2018 and January 2019. No patient received concurrent therapy with stereotactic body radiotherapy. Study results and caveats: Patients with distant metastases had lower Shannon entropy after stereotactic body radiation therapy.

V lost 0 bases and J lost 6, with 15 bases in between. This CDR3 spans 16 amino acids. The germline gives CDR1 KGHDR, CDR2 SFDVKD. The genomic DNA TCR beta CDR3 region underwent two rounds of multiplex PCR. Individual primers that were specific to each TRBV and TRBJ gene served in first-round PCR. TCRdb fed the multiplex PCR reads into MiXCR, producing one record per CDR3 protein. Of approximately 35,000 distinct CDR3 sequences in the sample, 34% were seen once. There were around 6.6 milliliters of peripheral blood drawn at each of two time points. The receptor comes from a donor over 45 with non-small cell lung cancer. Sample: PBMCs, taken before or after stereotactic body radiation therapy (not recorded which). V is TRBV24-1 and J is TRBJ2-3; a possible D gene is TRBD1 (6 bases). CDR3 in amino acids: CATSDLWGRMSDTQYF. In DNA, the CDR3 is TGTGCCACCAGTGATTTGTGGGGGCGCATGTCTGATACGCAGTATTTT.